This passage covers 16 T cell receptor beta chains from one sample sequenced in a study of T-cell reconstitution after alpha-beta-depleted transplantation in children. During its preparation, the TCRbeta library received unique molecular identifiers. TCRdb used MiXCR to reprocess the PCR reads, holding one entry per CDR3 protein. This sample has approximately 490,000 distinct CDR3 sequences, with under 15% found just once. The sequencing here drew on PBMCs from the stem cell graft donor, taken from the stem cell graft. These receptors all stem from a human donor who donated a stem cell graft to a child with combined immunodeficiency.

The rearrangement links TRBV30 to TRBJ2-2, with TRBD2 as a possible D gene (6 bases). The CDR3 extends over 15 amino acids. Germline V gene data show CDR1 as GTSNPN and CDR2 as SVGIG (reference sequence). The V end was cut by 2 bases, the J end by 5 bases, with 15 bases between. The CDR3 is CAWSYGGASTGELFF. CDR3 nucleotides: TGTGCCTGGAGTTACGGGGGAGCTTCGACCGGGGAGCTGTTTTTT.

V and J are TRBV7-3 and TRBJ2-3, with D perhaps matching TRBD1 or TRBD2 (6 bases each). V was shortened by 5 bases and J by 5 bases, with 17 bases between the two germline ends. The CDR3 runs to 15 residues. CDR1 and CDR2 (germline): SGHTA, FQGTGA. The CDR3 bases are TGTGCCAGCAGCCCCGTACGGGGGCGTCAAGATACGCAGTATTTT. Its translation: CASSPVRGRQDTQYF.

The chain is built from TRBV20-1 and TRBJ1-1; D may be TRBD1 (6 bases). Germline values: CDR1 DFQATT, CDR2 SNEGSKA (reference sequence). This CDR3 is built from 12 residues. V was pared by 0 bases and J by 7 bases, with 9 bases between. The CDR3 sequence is CSAREGASEAFF. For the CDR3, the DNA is TGCAGTGCTAGAGAGGGGGCGAGTGAAGCTTTCTTT.

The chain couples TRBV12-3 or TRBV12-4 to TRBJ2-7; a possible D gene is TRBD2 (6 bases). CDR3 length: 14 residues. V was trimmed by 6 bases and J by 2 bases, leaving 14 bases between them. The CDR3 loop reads CASSRGSGPYEQYF. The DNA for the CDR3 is TGTGCCAGCAGCCGCGGTAGCGGCCCCTACGAGCAGTACTTC.

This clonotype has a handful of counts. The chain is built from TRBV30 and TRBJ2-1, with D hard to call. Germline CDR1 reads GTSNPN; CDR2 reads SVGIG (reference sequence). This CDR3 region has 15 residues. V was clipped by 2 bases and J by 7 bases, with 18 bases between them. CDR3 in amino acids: CAWSLPGLMGNEQFF. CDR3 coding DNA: TGTGCCTGGAGTCTCCCGGGCCTGATGGGGAATGAGCAGTTCTTC.

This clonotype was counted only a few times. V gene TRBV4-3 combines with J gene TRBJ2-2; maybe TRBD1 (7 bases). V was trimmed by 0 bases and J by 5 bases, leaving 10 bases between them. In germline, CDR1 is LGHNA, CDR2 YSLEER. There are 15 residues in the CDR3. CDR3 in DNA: TGCGCCAGCAGCCAAGATCAGGGGGGTACCGGGGAGCTGTTTTTT. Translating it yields CASSQDQGGTGELFF.

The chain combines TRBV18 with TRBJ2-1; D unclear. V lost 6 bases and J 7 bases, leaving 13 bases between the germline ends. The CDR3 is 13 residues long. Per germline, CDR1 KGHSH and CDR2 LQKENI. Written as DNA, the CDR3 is TGTGCCAGCTCCCGGTCAGAAAGGAATGAGCAGTTCTTC. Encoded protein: CASSRSERNEQFF.

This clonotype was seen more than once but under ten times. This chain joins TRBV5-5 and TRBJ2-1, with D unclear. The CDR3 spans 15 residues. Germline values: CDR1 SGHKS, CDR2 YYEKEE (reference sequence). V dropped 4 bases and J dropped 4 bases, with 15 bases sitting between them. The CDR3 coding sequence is TGTGCCAGCAGCGACCGATACGTGAGGTACAATGAGCAGTTCTTC. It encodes CASSDRYVRYNEQFF.

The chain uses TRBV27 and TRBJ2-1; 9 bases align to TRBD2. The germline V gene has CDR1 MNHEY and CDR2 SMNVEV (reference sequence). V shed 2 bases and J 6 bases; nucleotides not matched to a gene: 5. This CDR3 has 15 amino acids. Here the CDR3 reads CASSLKAGGINEQFF. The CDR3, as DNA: TGTGCCAGCAGTTTAAAAGCGGGGGGTATCAATGAGCAGTTCTTC.

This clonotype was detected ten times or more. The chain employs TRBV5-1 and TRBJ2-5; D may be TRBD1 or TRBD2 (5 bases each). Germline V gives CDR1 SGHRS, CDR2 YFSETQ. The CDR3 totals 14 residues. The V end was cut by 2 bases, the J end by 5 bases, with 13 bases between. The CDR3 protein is CASSFTGGWETQYF. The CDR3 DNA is TGCGCCAGCAGCTTTACAGGAGGTTGGGAGACCCAGTACTTC.

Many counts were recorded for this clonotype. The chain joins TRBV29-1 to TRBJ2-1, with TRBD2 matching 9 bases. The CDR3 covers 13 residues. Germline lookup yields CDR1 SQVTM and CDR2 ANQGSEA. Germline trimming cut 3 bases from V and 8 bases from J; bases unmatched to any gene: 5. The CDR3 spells CSVETSGGYEQFF. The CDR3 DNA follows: TGCAGCGTTGAGACTAGCGGAGGGTATGAGCAGTTCTTC.

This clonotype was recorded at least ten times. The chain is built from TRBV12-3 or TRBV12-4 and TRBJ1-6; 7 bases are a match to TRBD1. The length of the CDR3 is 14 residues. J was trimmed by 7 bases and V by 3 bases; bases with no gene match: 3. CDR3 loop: CASSLDRRNSPLHF. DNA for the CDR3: TGTGCCAGCAGTTTGGACAGGCGAAATTCACCCCTCCACTTT.

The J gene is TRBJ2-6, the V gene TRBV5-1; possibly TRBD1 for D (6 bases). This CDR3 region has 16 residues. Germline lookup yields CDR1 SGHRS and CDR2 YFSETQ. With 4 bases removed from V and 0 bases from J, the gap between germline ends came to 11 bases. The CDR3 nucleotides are TGCGCCAGCAGCCCACGGACAGACTCTGGGGCCAACGTCCTGACTTTC. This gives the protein CASSPRTDSGANVLTF.

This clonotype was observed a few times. The CDR3 DNA is TGTGCCAGCAGTTTAGGAGGGGGCAGCCTCTGGGCCAACGTCCTGACTTTC. This gives the protein CASSLGGGSLWANVLTF. The chain recombines TRBV12-3 or TRBV12-4 with TRBJ2-6, with TRBD1 matching over 7 bases. The CDR3 sequence is 17 residues long. V dropped 1 base and J dropped 5; count of bases not matched to a gene: 8.

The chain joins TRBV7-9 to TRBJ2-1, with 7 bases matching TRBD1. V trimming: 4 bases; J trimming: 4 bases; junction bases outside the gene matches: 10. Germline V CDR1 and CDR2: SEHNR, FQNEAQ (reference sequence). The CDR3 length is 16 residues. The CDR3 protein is CASSSRLGGIYNEQFF. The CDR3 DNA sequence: TGTGCCAGCAGCTCCCGCCTAGGGGGCATATACAATGAGCAGTTCTTC.

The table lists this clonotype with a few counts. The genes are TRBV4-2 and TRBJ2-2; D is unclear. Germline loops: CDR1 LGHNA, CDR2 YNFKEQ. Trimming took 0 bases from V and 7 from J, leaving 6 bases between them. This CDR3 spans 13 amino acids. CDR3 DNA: TGTGCCAGCAGCCAAGATCCAGGCGGGGAGCTGTTTTTT. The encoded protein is CASSQDPGGELFF.